These 3 T cell receptor beta chains originate from one sample sequenced in a study of CD8+CD57+ T cells in acquired aplastic anemia. CDR3 and TCR beta VDJ profiling relied on genomic DNA as the template. TCRdb itself ran the reads through MiXCR, one entry per CDR3 protein. Of around 170,000 distinct CDR3 sequences in the sample, roughly half were seen once. An expansion of CD8+CD57+ cells by flow cytometry had been shown in patients chosen for sequencing. Material: sorted CD4+, CD8+, or CD8+CD57+ T cells (not recorded which) from PBMCs. The receptor source for this set is a human donor with aplastic anemia.

The CDR3, as DNA: TGTGCCACCAGCAGAGGCTGGACCTACGAGCAGTACTTC. It encodes CATSRGWTYEQYF. This chain joins TRBV15 and TRBJ2-7; D unclear. With 1 base removed from V and 2 bases from J, the gap between germline ends came to 6 bases. The CDR3 runs 13 residues. Per germline, CDR1 LNHNV and CDR2 YYDKDF (reference sequence).

The table lists this clonotype with many counts. This rearrangement joins TRBV3-1 to TRBJ2-7; 8 bases match TRBD1. V gave up 4 bases and J gave up 2 bases; unmatched junction bases: 4. CDR1 is LGHDT and CDR2 is YNNKEL in the germline V gene (reference sequence). CDR3 length: 14 residues. The CDR3 here is CASSPWDRPYEQYF. For the CDR3, the DNA is TGTGCCAGCAGCCCCTGGGACAGGCCCTACGAGCAGTACTTC.

About this clonotype itself: A much more abundant neighbour one base away suggests this may be a read error. V usage is TRBV12-3 or TRBV12-4 and J usage is TRBJ2-3; possible D gene TRBD1, 6 bases. V was trimmed by 5 bases and J by 0 bases, leaving 12 bases between them. The CDR3 runs 15 residues. The CDR3 nucleotides are TGTGCCAGCAGTCCAGGGGCGGTGAGCACAGATACGCAGTATTTT. Protein: CASSPGAVSTDTQYF.